These T cell receptor beta chains were read from a single sample in a study of low-dose radiotherapy and immunotherapy resistance in tumors. TCRdb analysed the reads with MiXCR anew, one entry per CDR3 protein. The table records 100,000 or so distinct CDR3 sequences, roughly 9% of them present only once. The starting material was PBMCs, obtained before treatment. These receptors all come from a male donor with prostate cancer. CDR3s include the opening cysteine and the closing phenylalanine or tryptophan. The D gene is left open where the match is weak. For some rows the clone size is stated as once, few or many, or as a class when expanded; others skip it.

TRBJ2-2	.	.	TRBV28	CASSLSLSGTGELFF	TGTGCCAGCAGTTTAAGCCTCTCTGGGACCGGGGAGCTGTTTTTT
TRBJ2-1	many	TRBD2	TRBV7-9	CASSVSGSLRGAYNEQFF	TGTGCCAGCAGCGTAAGCGGGAGCTTGAGGGGGGCCTACAATGAGCAGTTCTTC
TRBJ2-4	many	.	TRBV29-1	CSAMTPPAGKNIQYF	TGCAGCGCCATGACCCCCCCCGCGGGCAAAAACATTCAGTACTTC
TRBJ2-3	many	TRBD2	TRBV5-4	CASSLSSGSGADTQYF	TGTGCCAGCAGCTTGTCGAGCGGGAGCGGGGCAGATACGCAGTATTTT
TRBJ2-2	.	.	TRBV5-5	CASSSSQGDTGELFFF	.
TRBJ1-2	many	TRBD1	TRBV28	CASSLTGNYGYTF	TGTGCCAGCAGTTTGACAGGGAACTATGGCTACACCTTC
TRBJ1-2	many	TRBD1	TRBV4-3	CASSQVPGQNNYGYTF	TGCGCCAGCAGCCAAGTCCCGGGACAGAATAACTATGGCTACACCTTC
TRBJ2-7	many	TRBD2	TRBV7-9	CASSLTTSGSNEQYF	TGTGCCAGCAGCTTAACGACTAGCGGGAGCAACGAGCAGTACTTC
TRBJ2-7	.	.	TRBV7-2	CASSLGRDTRYEQYF	TGTGCCAGCAGCTTAGGGCGGGACACACGGTACGAGCAGTACTTC
TRBJ2-7	few	.	TRBV27	CASTFNYEQYF	TGTGCCAGCACCTTTAACTACGAGCAGTACTTC
TRBJ1-3	many	.	TRBV5-1	CASSLAGQGNTIYF	TGCGCCAGCAGCTTGGCGGGCCAAGGAAACACCATATATTTT
TRBJ1-5	many	TRBD1	TRBV30	CAWTAGGLWPQHF	TGTGCCTGGACCGCAGGGGGACTTTGGCCCCAGCATTTT
TRBJ1-5	many	.	TRBV27	CASSPQPRQPQHF	TGTGCCAGCAGTCCCCAACCACGTCAGCCCCAGCATTTT
TRBJ1-5	.	.	TRBV28	CASRPAGRGTNEPQHF	TGTGCCAGCAGACCCGCCGGTAGAGGGACGAATGAGCCCCAGCATTTT
TRBJ2-1	many	.	TRBV5-1	CASSSAGGSYNEQFF	TGCGCCAGCAGCTCTGCTGGGGGCTCCTACAATGAGCAGTTCTTC
TRBJ2-5	.	.	TRBV5-1	CASSGSRTQETQYF	TGCGCCAGCAGCGGGTCCCGCACGCAAGAGACCCAGTACTTC
TRBJ2-7	many	.	TRBV28	CASSSRNEQYF	TGTGCCAGCAGTTCGCGCAACGAGCAGTACTTC
TRBJ2-3	many	TRBD2	TRBV14	CASSHDTGLAGLTDTQYF	TGTGCCAGCAGCCATGACACGGGACTAGCGGGACTCACAGATACGCAGTATTTT
TRBJ2-3	many	.	TRBV7-3	CASSLLVAETQYF	TGTGCCAGCAGCTTATTGGTGGCAGAGACGCAGTATTTT
TRBJ2-1	many	TRBD2	TRBV20-1	CSVLAGVFDEQFF	TGCAGTGTTTTAGCGGGAGTATTCGATGAGCAGTTCTTC
TRBJ2-7	many	.	TRBV6-5	CASSYRAAYEQYF	TGTGCCAGCAGTTACAGGGCAGCCTACGAGCAGTACTTC
TRBJ2-5	many	.	TRBV29-1	CSFAGSGGQETQYF	TGCAGCTTTGCCGGGTCTGGTGGGCAAGAGACCCAGTACTTC
TRBJ2-2	.	.	TRBV27	CASSRTTGELFF	TGTGCCAGCAGTCGGACTACCGGGGAGCTGTTTTTT
TRBJ2-3	many	.	TRBV11-2	CASSLDAGPGHTQYF	TGTGCCAGCAGCTTAGATGCCGGACCGGGACATACGCAGTATTTT
TRBJ2-1	many	.	TRBV11-2	CASSLGRYNNEQFF	TGTGCCAGCAGCCTTGGACGGTACAACAATGAGCAGTTCTTC
TRBJ2-2	many	TRBD2	TRBV9	CASSVVAVAGYAGELFF	TGTGCCAGCAGCGTAGTCGCGGTAGCGGGTTACGCCGGGGAGCTGTTTTTT
TRBJ2-7	.	.	TRBV24-1	CATSETGTGAYEQYF	TGTGCCACCAGTGAAACCGGGACGGGAGCCTACGAGCAGTACTTC
TRBJ2-7	.	TRBD1	TRBV27	CASSPGTGFIEQYF	TGTGCCAGCTCCCCCGGGACAGGGTTTATCGAGCAGTACTTC
TRBJ2-2	many	.	TRBV14	CASSTHTTGELFF	TGTGCCAGCAGCACCCACACCACCGGGGAGCTGTTTTTT
TRBJ1-1	many	.	TRBV7-2	CASSLGQSNTEAFF	TGTGCCAGCAGCTTAGGGCAGTCTAACACTGAAGCTTTCTTT
TRBJ2-3	many	TRBD1	TRBV14	CASSRPGTGAFTSTDTQYF	TGTGCCAGCAGCCGACCCGGGACAGGGGCTTTTACTAGCACAGATACGCAGTATTTT